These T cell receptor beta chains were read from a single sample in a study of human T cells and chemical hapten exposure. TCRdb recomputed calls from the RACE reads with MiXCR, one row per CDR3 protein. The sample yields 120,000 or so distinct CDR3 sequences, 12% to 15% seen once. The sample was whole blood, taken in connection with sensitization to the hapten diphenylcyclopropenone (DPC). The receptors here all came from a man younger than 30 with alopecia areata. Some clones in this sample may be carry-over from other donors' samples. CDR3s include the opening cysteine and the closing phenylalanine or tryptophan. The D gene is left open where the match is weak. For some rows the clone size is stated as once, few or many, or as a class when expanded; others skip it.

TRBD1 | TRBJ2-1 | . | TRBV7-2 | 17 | CASSLHVGTGQGPEQFF | TGTGCCAGCAGCTTACACGTTGGTACAGGACAGGGCCCTGAGCAGTTCTTC
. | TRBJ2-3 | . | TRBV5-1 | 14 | CASSIPASTDTQYF | TGCGCCAGCAGCATACCTGCCAGCACAGATACGCAGTATTTT
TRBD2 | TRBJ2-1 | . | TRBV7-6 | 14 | CASSPPTSFYEQFF | TGTGCCAGCAGCCCTCCGACTAGCTTCTATGAGCAGTTCTTC
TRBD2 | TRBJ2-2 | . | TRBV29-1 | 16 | CSVAGLAGGTSGELFF | TGCAGCGTTGCTGGACTAGCGGGGGGAACGTCCGGGGAGCTGTTTTTT
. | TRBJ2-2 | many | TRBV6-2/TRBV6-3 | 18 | CASKPSIMRGENTGELFF | TGTGCCAGCAAGCCCTCAATTATGCGAGGGGAAAACACCGGGGAGCTGTTTTTT
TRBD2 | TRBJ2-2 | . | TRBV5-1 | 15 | CASSFGLGNTGELFF | TGCGCCAGCAGCTTTGGACTAGGGAACACCGGGGAGCTGTTTTTT
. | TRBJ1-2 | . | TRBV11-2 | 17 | CASSLVHSKITNYGYTF | TGTGCCAGCAGCTTAGTTCACAGCAAGATAACTAACTATGGCTACACCTTC
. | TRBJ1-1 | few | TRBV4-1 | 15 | CASSQVGGIFSEAFF | TGCGCCAGCAGCCAAGTTGGCGGCATTTTCTCTGAAGCTTTCTTT
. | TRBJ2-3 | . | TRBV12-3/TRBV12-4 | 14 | CASSLAGLGDTQYF | TGTGCCAGCAGTTTGGCAGGGTTGGGGGATACGCAGTATTTT
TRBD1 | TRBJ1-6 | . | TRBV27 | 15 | CASRISGTGTSPLHF | TGTGCCAGCAGGATTTCCGGGACAGGGACTTCACCCCTCCACTTT
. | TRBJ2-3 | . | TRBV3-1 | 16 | CASSQDLGTGTDTQYF | TGTGCCAGCAGCCAAGATTTGGGAACCGGCACAGATACGCAGTATTTT
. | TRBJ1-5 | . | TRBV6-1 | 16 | CASSDHGRGENQPQHF | TGTGCCAGCAGTGACCACGGGCGAGGGGAGAATCAGCCCCAGCATTTT
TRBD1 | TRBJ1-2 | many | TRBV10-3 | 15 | CAISESLTGAYGYTF | TGTGCCATCAGTGAGTCTCTGACAGGGGCTTATGGCTACACCTTC
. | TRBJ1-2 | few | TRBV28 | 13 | CASTVGAYYGYTF | TGTGCCAGCACCGTGGGTGCTTACTATGGCTACACCTTC
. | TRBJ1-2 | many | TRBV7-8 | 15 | CASSTPFTTQKGYTF | TGTGCCAGCAGCACCCCCTTCACCACCCAGAAGGGCTACACCTTC
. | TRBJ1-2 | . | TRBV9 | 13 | CASSLDRYYGYTF | TGTGCCAGCAGCCTCGACAGGTACTATGGCTACACCTTC
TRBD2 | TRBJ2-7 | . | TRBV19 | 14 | CASSLAGNSYEQYF | TGTGCCAGTTCCCTAGCGGGGAACTCCTACGAGCAGTACTTC
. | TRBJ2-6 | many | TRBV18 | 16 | CASSPPRSPGANVLTF | TGTGCCAGCTCACCACCCCGCTCACCTGGGGCCAACGTCCTGACTTTC
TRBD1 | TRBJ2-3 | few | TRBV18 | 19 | CASSPLPSSPGQDTDTQYF | TGTGCCAGCTCACCACTACCCTCCTCACCGGGACAGGACACAGATACGCAGTATTTT
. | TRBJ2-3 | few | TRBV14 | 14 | CASSQEISGDTQYF | TGTGCCAGCAGCCAAGAAATTTCCGGGGATACGCAGTATTTT
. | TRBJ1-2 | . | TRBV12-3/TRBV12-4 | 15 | CASSFGTLLYYGYTF | TGTGCCAGCAGTTTCGGGACACTTCTCTACTATGGCTACACCTTC
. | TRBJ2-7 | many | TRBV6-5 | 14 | CASSSTGRIIEQYF | TGTGCCAGCAGCTCAACGGGCCGCATTATTGAGCAGTACTTC
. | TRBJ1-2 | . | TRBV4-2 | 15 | CASSLPGHDSYGYTF | TGTGCCAGCAGCCTTCCGGGACATGACTCCTATGGCTACACCTTC
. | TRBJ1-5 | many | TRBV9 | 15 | CASSVDSGGEKPQHF | TGTGCCAGCAGCGTAGATTCCGGGGGAGAAAAGCCCCAGCATTTT
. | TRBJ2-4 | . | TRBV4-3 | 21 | CASSPRFSGRGNSLAKNIQYF | TGCGCCAGCAGCCCCCGGTTTTCGGGCAGGGGAAACTCTTTAGCCAAAAACATTCAGTACTTC
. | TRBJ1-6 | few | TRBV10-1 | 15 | CASRDQSSYNSPLHF | TGCGCCAGCAGGGATCAGAGCTCCTATAATTCACCCCTCCACTTT
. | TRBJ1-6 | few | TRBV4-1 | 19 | CASSQDITGLRSYNSPLHF | TGCGCCAGCAGCCAAGATATAACAGGGCTCCGGTCCTATAATTCACCCCTCCACTTT
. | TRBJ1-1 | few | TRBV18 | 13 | CASSQTDRYEAFF | TGTGCCAGCTCACAAACTGACAGGTATGAAGCTTTCTTT
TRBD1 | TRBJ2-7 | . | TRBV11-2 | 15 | CASSLVQGATYEQYF | TGTGCCAGCAGCTTAGTGCAGGGGGCGACCTACGAGCAGTACTTC
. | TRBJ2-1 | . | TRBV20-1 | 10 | CSAIDNEQFF | TGCAGTGCTATAGACAATGAGCAGTTCTTC
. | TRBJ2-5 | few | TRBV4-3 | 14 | CASSQDWRDKTQYF | TGCGCCAGCAGCCAAGATTGGAGGGATAAGACCCAGTACTTC
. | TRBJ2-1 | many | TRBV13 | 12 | CASSLGSNEQFF | TGTGCCAGCAGCTTAGGGAGCAATGAGCAGTTCTTC
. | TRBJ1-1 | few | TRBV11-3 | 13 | CASSFDSHTEAFF | TGTGCCAGCAGCTTCGACAGCCACACTGAAGCTTTCTTT
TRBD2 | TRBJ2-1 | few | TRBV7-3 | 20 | CASSLTSGASGGPSYNEQFF | TGTGCCAGCAGCTTAACCTCTGGCGCTAGCGGGGGGCCTTCCTACAATGAGCAGTTCTTC
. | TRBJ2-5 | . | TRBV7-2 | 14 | CASSLVPGLETQYF | TGTGCCAGCAGCTTAGTACCGGGCCTAGAGACCCAGTACTTC
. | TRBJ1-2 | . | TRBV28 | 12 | CASSVHNYGYTF | TGTGCCAGCAGTGTCCATAACTATGGCTACACCTTC
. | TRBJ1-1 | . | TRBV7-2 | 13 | CASSIQGDTEAFF | TGTGCCAGCAGCATACAGGGTGACACTGAAGCTTTCTTT
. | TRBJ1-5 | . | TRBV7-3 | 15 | CASSPVGGSNQPQHF | TGTGCCAGCAGCCCTGTCGGGGGAAGCAATCAGCCCCAGCATTTT
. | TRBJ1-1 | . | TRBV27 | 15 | CASSLGPTPNTEAFF | TGTGCCAGCAGTTTGGGACCAACCCCGAACACTGAAGCTTTCTTT
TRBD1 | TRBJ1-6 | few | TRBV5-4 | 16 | CASSLGTGGSNSPLHF | TGTGCCAGCAGCTTAGGGACAGGGGGTTCCAATTCACCCCTCCACTTT
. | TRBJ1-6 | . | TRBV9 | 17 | CASSVDGVGSYNSPLHF | TGTGCCAGCAGCGTGGACGGGGTAGGGTCCTATAATTCACCCCTCCACTTT
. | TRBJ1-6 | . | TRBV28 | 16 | CASSPSSGRRNSPLHF | TGTGCCAGCAGTCCATCTTCGGGACGTAGAAATTCACCCCTCCACTTT
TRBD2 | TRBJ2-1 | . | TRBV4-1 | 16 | CASSQGTSGAYNEQFF | TGCGCCAGCAGCCAAGGGACTAGCGGGGCGTACAATGAGCAGTTCTTC
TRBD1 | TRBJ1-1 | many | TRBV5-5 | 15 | CASSLEQDRDTEAFF | TGTGCCAGCAGCTTGGAACAGGACAGGGACACTGAAGCTTTCTTT
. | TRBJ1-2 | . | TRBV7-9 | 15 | CASSLAYAVNYGYTF | TGTGCCAGCAGCTTAGCTTACGCCGTCAACTATGGCTACACCTTC
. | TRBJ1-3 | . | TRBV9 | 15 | CASSLNIDRPNTIYF | TGTGCCAGCAGCTTGAATATTGACAGGCCAAACACCATATATTTT
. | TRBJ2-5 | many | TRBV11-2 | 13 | CASSQGWEETQYF | TGTGCCAGCAGCCAAGGATGGGAAGAGACCCAGTACTTC
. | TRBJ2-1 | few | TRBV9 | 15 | CASSVELGTPNEQFF | TGTGCCAGCAGCGTAGAGCTGGGGACTCCCAATGAGCAGTTCTTC
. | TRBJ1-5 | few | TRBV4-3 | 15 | CASSQDRHPNQPQHF | TGCGCCAGCAGCCAAGATCGACACCCCAATCAGCCCCAGCATTTT
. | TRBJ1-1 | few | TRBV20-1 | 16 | CSAREFKGQPNTEAFF | TGCAGTGCTAGAGAGTTTAAGGGACAACCGAACACTGAAGCTTTCTTT
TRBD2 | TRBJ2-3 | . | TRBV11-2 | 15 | CASSPRGAGGDTQYF | TGTGCCAGCAGCCCACGGGGGGCGGGGGGAGATACGCAGTATTTT
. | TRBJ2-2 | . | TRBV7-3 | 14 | CASRDGGRTGELFF | TGTGCCAGCCGAGACGGGGGGCGCACCGGGGAGCTGTTTTTT
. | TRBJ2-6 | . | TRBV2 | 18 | CASSEERLTYSGANVLTF | TGTGCCAGCAGTGAAGAACGGTTGACCTACTCTGGGGCCAACGTCCTGACTTTC